This T cell receptor (beta chain) was identified during a study of blood T cell repertoires in COVID-19. Across the whole study: PBMCs, B-cell-depleted T cells, or T cells were the source of the cDNA or gDNA that made up the material.

This CDR3 is built from 15 residues. The V gene's germline CDR1 is SGHRS and CDR2 YFSETQ. V trimming: 3 bases; J trimming: 3 bases; junction bases outside the gene matches: 8. Data came from immunoSEQ multiplex PCR; TCRdb stores just in-frame clones and leaves some out. The profile shows fewer than 300,000 clones, 87% of them singletons. This chain uses TRBV5-1 with TRBJ2-7; 8 nucleotides match TRBD1. The sample consisted of peripheral blood. The TCR was taken from a woman in her forties or fifties with acute or convalescent COVID-19. The CDR3, as DNA: TGCGCCAGCAGCTCGGAATTGGACAGGGTCTACGAGCAGTACTTC. It translates to CASSSELDRVYEQYF.